The 13 T cell receptor beta chains in this list originate from one sample, sequenced in a study of shared clonotypes between healthy human individuals. Some clones are missing from TCRdb's copy, which holds only in-frame ones; the method was immunoSEQ multiplex PCR. The data contain about 1.9 million clones, around 93% of them singletons. Naive CD8 isolation took CD45RO-negative cells positively selected for CCR7 and excluded terminally differentiated effector memory CD45RA+ cells. Sequenced sample: naive CD8+ T cells from PBMCs. The receptors stem from a man younger than 30 in good health. Some clones in this sample may be carry-over from other donors' samples.

This sequence joins TRBV6-5 and TRBJ1-2; D is possibly TRBD1 (6 bases). The germline CDR1 and CDR2 sequences are MNHEY and SVGAGI. V lost 7 bases to trimming and J lost 4 bases, with 19 bases between them. This CDR3 spans 15 amino acids. The CDR3 is CASTNRVLTSYGYTF. Here the CDR3 DNA reads TGTGCCAGCACCAACAGGGTTCTCACCAGCTATGGCTACACCTTC.

J is TRBJ1-1 and V is TRBV4-3; D is perhaps TRBD1 (5 bases). The CDR3 loop spans 17 amino acids. The germline V and J ends were trimmed by 0 bases and 3 bases, with 17 bases remaining between them. Germline-derived CDR1 and CDR2 are LGHNA and YSLEER. The CDR3 spells CASSQDGGGDSDTEAFF. The CDR3 region has the DNA TGCGCCAGCAGCCAAGATGGTGGGGGTGACAGCGACACTGAAGCTTTCTTT.

The J gene is TRBJ1-5, the V gene TRBV28, with D maybe TRBD1 (5 bases). The germline V gene encodes CDR1 MDHEN and CDR2 SYDVKM. V gave up 6 bases and J gave up 6 bases, with 21 bases separating them. This CDR3 is 16 amino acids long. CDR3 sequence: CASRDEFEGLGQPQHF. The CDR3 region has the DNA TGTGCCAGCAGGGATGAATTCGAGGGACTGGGTCAGCCCCAGCATTTT.

The CDR3 spells CATSDQGWDQPQHF. The CDR3, as DNA: TGTGCCACTTCCGACCAGGGGTGGGATCAGCCCCAGCATTTT. The V call is TRBV7-6, the J call TRBJ1-5; the D gene is possibly TRBD1 (6 bases). Germline lookup yields CDR1 SGHVS and CDR2 FNYEAQ. Trimming removed 10 bases at V and 5 bases at J, with 18 bases between. CDR3 length equals 14 residues.

The genes are TRBV9 and TRBJ1-1; possible D gene TRBD1, 6 bases. The CDR3 covers 15 residues. Germline lookup yields CDR1 SGDLS and CDR2 YYNGEE. V dropped 3 bases and J dropped 4 bases, with 16 bases sitting between them. CDR3 nucleotides: TGTGCCAGCAGCGGAGGTCCGGGGGCCGGCACTGAAGCTTTCTTT. Residues: CASSGGPGAGTEAFF.

Turning to this clone: Other DNA sequences from this sample encode an identical CDR3 as well. The chain combines TRBV28 with TRBJ2-7; D unresolved. CDR3 length: 12 residues. Trimming took off 5 bases at V and 2 bases at J, with 7 bases between the two ends. Germline V gives CDR1 MDHEN, CDR2 SYDVKM. CDR3: CASSRTAYEQYF. CDR3 nucleotide sequence: TGTGCCAGCAGTCGGACCGCCTACGAGCAGTACTTC.

The chain has TRBV6-1 and TRBJ2-2; 9 positions match TRBD1. The germline V gene has CDR1 MNHNS and CDR2 SASEGT. V lost 0 bases, J lost 4 bases, and 18 bases stayed unmatched. The length of the CDR3 is 21 residues. CDR3 coding DNA: TGTGCCAGCAGTGAAGCCCCTAACCCCCGACAGGGGGTCCTGATCACCGGGGAGCTGTTTTTT. Protein product: CASSEAPNPRQGVLITGELFF.

A single count supports this clone. This chain uses TRBV6-5 with TRBJ1-4, with TRBD1 matching 7 bases. The CDR3 has 14 amino acids. Trimming removed 9 bases from V and 4 bases from J; junction bases left unmatched: 8. CDR1 is MNHEY and CDR2 is SVGAGI in the germline V gene. The DNA for the CDR3 is TGTGCCAGTGCTTGGGACAGCTATAATGAAAAACTGTTTTTT. This translates into CASAWDSYNEKLFF.

This clone was seen a few times. The chain uses TRBV7-9 and TRBJ2-7, with 11 bases identical to TRBD1. Germline CDR1 and CDR2: SEHNR and FQNEAQ (reference sequence). The CDR3 is 15 residues long. V lost 1 base and J lost 3; bases outside the gene matches: 2. The CDR3 bases are TGTGCCAGCAGCTTAGGAGGGACAGGGGGCTACGAGCAGTACTTC. It yields the protein CASSLGGTGGYEQYF. Full variable domain (remainder filled in from reference TRBV7-9 and TRBJ2-7): DTGVSQNPRHKITKRGQNVTFRCDPISEHNRLYWYRQTLGQGPEFLTYFQNEAQLEKSRLLSDRFSAERPKGSFSTLEIQRTEQGDSAMYLCASSLGGTGGYEQYFGPGTRLTVT.

The genes are TRBV5-6 and TRBJ2-7; 9 bases fit TRBD2. The CDR3 runs 16 residues. Germline CDR1 SGHDT, CDR2 YYEEEE. With 4 bases clipped from V and 2 bases from J, the junction kept 10 bases outside the gene matches. The DNA for the CDR3 is TGTGCCAGCAGCCACTTACGCGGGAGGGCCGCCTACGAGCAGTACTTC. Residues: CASSHLRGRAAYEQYF.

This clone appeared a few times. The CDR3 bases are TGTGCCAGCAGACCTCTGATGGGTGATGGCTACACCTTC. It specifies CASRPLMGDGYTF. V gene TRBV6-5 combines with J gene TRBJ1-2, with D uncertain. In germline, CDR1 is MNHEY, CDR2 SVGAGI. The CDR3 runs to 13 residues. V was shortened by 6 bases and J by 6 bases, with 14 bases between the two germline ends.

The chain joins TRBV11-2 to TRBJ2-1, with D hard to call. CDR3 size: 13 residues. The V and J ends lost 8 bases and 2 bases respectively, with 10 bases between them. CDR1 SGHAT and CDR2 FQNNGV come from the germline V gene. This chain's CDR3 is CASDTAPYNEQFF. The DNA for the CDR3 is TGTGCCAGCGACACCGCCCCCTACAATGAGCAGTTCTTC.

The rearrangement links TRBV6-1 to TRBJ1-6; 7 positions match TRBD1. Per germline, CDR1 MNHNS and CDR2 SASEGT. The CDR3 has 15 residues. J gave up 7 bases and V 6 bases, and 9 bases lay outside the gene matches. CDR3 loop: CASSLRGQLNSPLHF. CDR3 sequence (DNA): TGTGCCAGCAGCCTTAGGGGGCAGTTAAATTCACCCCTCCACTTT.